The 7 T cell receptor beta chains reported below all come from one sample, sequenced in a study of radiotherapy plus CTLA-4 blockade in lung cancer. Using immunoSEQ multiplex PCR, the repertoire was profiled, and TCRdb retains in-frame clones only, with some absent. The repertoire holds tens of thousands of clones, roughly 77% seen once, with about 9% in the top ten. The source material was peripheral blood, sampled from a patient treated with radiotherapy plus ipilimumab. Source of these receptors: a human donor with non-small cell lung cancer who had a complete response to radiotherapy plus ipilimumab.

The chain's CDR3 is CASARGQKETQYF. The CDR3 coding sequence is TGTGCCAGCGCGAGGGGGCAAAAAGAGACCCAGTACTTC. The V and J genes are TRBV2 and TRBJ2-5; 7 bases are shared with TRBD1. The CDR3 contains 13 residues. V lost 8 bases, J lost 3 bases, and 6 bases stayed unmatched. CDR1 is SNHLY and CDR2 is FYNNEI in the germline V gene.

The rearrangement links TRBV7-9 to TRBJ1-1, with 11 positions matching TRBD1. Unmatched junction bases numbered 9, after V lost 3 bases and J lost 0 bases. CDR1 and CDR2 (germline): SEHNR, FQNEAQ (reference sequence). The CDR3 has 18 residues. The DNA of the CDR3 is TGTGCCAGCAGCTTCCTGGGGACAGGGGGATATATGAACACTGAAGCTTTCTTT. This gives the protein CASSFLGTGGYMNTEAFF.

This clone was found once. V usage is TRBV29-1 and J usage is TRBJ1-4; D might be TRBD1 (5 bases). V was cut by 7 bases and J by 7 bases, with 19 bases left in between. The CDR3 consists of 14 residues. Germline V lookup: CDR1 SQVTM, CDR2 ANQGSEA. The CDR3 loop is CSAGSRGWGEKLFF. The CDR3 region has the DNA TGCAGCGCCGGTAGTCGGGGGTGGGGTGAAAAACTGTTTTTT. Supplemented by reference TRBV29-1 and TRBJ1-4, the full variable domain reads SAVISQKPSRDICQRGTSLTIQCQVDSQVTMMFWYRQQPGQSLTLIATANQGSEATYESGFVIDKFPISRPNLTFSTLTVSNMSPEDSSIYLCSAGSRGWGEKLFFGSGTQLSVL.

V gene TRBV28 combines with J gene TRBJ1-5; TRBD1 agrees at 8 bases. The V gene end was trimmed by 5 bases and the J gene end by 4 bases; junction bases not matched to a gene: 13. Germline values: CDR1 MDHEN, CDR2 SYDVKM. The CDR3 runs to 17 residues. The CDR3 loop is CASSPRDRNRGNQPQHF. CDR3 DNA sequence: TGTGCCAGCAGTCCGCGGGACAGGAATCGGGGGAATCAGCCCCAGCATTTT.

CDR3 sequence: CASSYSRGGYGYTF. The CDR3 nucleotides are TGTGCCAGCAGTTACAGCAGGGGTGGCTATGGCTACACCTTC. V is TRBV6-5 and J is TRBJ1-2, with a possible D match to TRBD1 (6 bases). This CDR3 is 14 amino acids long. The germline gives CDR1 MNHEY, CDR2 SVGAGI. V lost 2 bases and J 4 bases, leaving 11 bases between the germline ends.

The V gene is TRBV6-6, the J gene TRBJ2-4; the match to TRBD1 covers 10 bases. This CDR3 region has 16 residues. V lost 5 bases, J lost 8 bases, and 12 bases stayed unmatched. In germline, CDR1 is MNHNY, CDR2 SVGAGI (reference sequence). The CDR3 sequence is CASSGILGQGRDIQYF. CDR3 coding DNA: TGTGCCAGCAGTGGAATACTGGGACAGGGGAGAGACATTCAGTACTTC.

The CDR3 DNA sequence: TGTGCCATCAGTGAGACTAGCACAGATACGCAGTATTTT. Translation gives CAISETSTDTQYF. The gene calls are TRBV10-3 and TRBJ2-3; unclear D gene. The length of the CDR3 is 13 residues. V gave up 2 bases and J gave up 0 bases, with 3 bases separating them. The germline CDR1 and CDR2 sequences are ENHRY and SYGVKD.